Reported below is one T cell receptor (beta chain). The V gene end was trimmed by 6 bases and the J gene end by 2 bases; junction bases not matched to a gene: 9. There are 17 residues in the CDR3. The germline V gene encodes CDR1 MDHEN and CDR2 SYDVKM. These data come from a study of blood T cell repertoires in COVID-19. About the research overall: The origin of the acute and convalescent COVID-19 samples was the United States, Italy and Spain.

The authors' processing: Estimation of nucleated cell counts relied on the amplification of reference gene primers. Profiling relied on immunoSEQ multiplex PCR, and the TCRdb table lists in-frame clones only, not all of them. V and J calls and clone size are as listed in that table; D and trimming were resolved from the DNA. The sample has tens of thousands of clones, 87% seen once. The TCR originated in a woman older than 75 with acute or convalescent COVID-19. The sequenced material came from peripheral blood. The chain combines TRBV28 with TRBJ1-6; 8 nucleotides line up with TRBD1. CDR3 nucleotides: TGTGCCAGCAGCTTCGGACAGGGTGCAACCTATAATTCACCCCTCCACTTT. The encoded protein is CASSFGQGATYNSPLHF.